Listed below are T cell receptor beta chains from one sample, sequenced in a study of blood T cells in healthy people across ages. Using its own MiXCR run on the 5' RACE reads, TCRdb lists one record per CDR3 protein. Of more than 650,000 distinct CDR3 sequences in the sample, around half were seen once. What was sequenced was blood. The origin of the receptors is a man older than 75 in good health. Each CDR3 is given without its conserved first and last residue. Some rows mark clone size as missing; the rest say once, few, many or name a class of expanded clone.

TRBV12-3/TRBV12-4,few,ASSLGRGMQETQY
TRBV3-1,NA,ASSQLSRGQGRETQY
TRBV5-1,NA,ASSLSASSGTYEQY
TRBV7-8,many,ASSLGHASYEQY
TRBV10-3,NA,AAGGRGEKLF
TRBV27,NA,ASGLASYEQY
TRBV7-2,NA,ASSLVRASGLRDEQF
TRBV2,NA,ASSEAFWGAAASYEQY
TRBV5-1,NA,ASSHRAPGETQY
TRBV3-1,NA,ASSNLAVTPSYEQY
TRBV5-1,few,ASSPENTGELF
TRBV5-1,NA,ASSGGMVNNEQF
TRBV18,NA,ASSPSPTGGIGQPQH
TRBV6-5,few,ASRFRAPGEQY
TRBV12-3/TRBV12-4,NA,ASSYDRAKRDIQY
TRBV5-1,NA,ASSTGDRALEQY
TRBV28,NA,ASRQQGLGSYEQY
TRBV10-3,once,AISVVRAGETDTQY
TRBV11-2,NA,ASSLGGDGNQPQH
TRBV3-1,NA,ASSPGGLASYEQY
TRBV29-1,NA,SVEPGQPSTEAF
TRBV6-2/TRBV6-3,NA,ASSYGRGPYQETQY
TRBV9,few,ASSAIAGGFANEQF
TRBV29-1,NA,SVDNRDRGYYEQY
TRBV14,NA,ASSHLQGAYEQY
TRBV7-3,many,ASSSKSEETQY
TRBV28,NA,ASSSQAGGSGDTQY
TRBV28,NA,ASSFPPPGYEQF
TRBV5-1,NA,ASASLQGPMDTQY
TRBV4-1,NA,ASSGAFTEAF
TRBV6-2/TRBV6-3,NA,ASSDRGPPAEAF
TRBV11-1,NA,ASSLKRVATDTQY
TRBV6-5,few,ASSYLNSPLH
TRBV6-1,NA,ATELAPSSYEQY
TRBV5-1,once,ASSLRAGGPGETQY
TRBV6-2/TRBV6-3,NA,ASSPTSGGADTQY
TRBV20-1,NA,SARAVDRVGAQY
TRBV5-6,NA,ASSPFAGGPVEQF
TRBV7-2,NA,ASSLRDSNTGELF
TRBV5-1,NA,ASSPSGASGGETQY
TRBV7-8,NA,ASSPSSPSSEQF
TRBV4-2,NA,ASSQGASSYVQY
TRBV20-1,many,SARDGQGFYEQY
TRBV4-2,NA,ASSQDRGNTEAF
TRBV6-6,NA,ASSYWAGGFQETQY
TRBV10-3,NA,AISGTAANYGYT